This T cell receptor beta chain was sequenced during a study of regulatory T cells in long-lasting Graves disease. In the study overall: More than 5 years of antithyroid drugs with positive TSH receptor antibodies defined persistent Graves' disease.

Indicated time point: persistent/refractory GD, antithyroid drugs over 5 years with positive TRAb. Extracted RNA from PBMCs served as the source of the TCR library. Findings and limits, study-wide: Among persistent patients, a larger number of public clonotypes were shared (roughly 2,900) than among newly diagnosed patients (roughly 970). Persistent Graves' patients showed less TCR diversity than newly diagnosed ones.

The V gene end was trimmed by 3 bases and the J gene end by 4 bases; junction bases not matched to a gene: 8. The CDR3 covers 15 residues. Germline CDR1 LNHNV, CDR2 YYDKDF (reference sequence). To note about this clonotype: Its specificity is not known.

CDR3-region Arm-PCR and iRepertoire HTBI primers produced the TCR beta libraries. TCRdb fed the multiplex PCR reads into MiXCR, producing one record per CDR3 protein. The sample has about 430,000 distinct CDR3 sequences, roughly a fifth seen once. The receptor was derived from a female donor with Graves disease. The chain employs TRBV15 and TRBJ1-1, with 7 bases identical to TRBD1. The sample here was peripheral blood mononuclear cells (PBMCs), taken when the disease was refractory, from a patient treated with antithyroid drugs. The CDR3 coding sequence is TGTGCCACCAGCAGTAATAGGGGGCTGAGCACTGAAGCTTTCTTT. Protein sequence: CATSSNRGLSTEAFF.